This is a list of T cell receptor beta chains from one sample in a study of regulatory T cells in long-lasting Graves disease. TCRdb analysed the multiplex PCR reads with MiXCR anew, one entry per CDR3 protein. The sample yields a few hundred thousand distinct CDR3 sequences, less than 15% seen once. These sequences were also reported in another study, on T cells in Graves' hyperthyroidism and ophthalmopathy.

Sample: peripheral blood mononuclear cells (PBMCs), taken at new diagnosis, from a patient treated with antithyroid drugs. The receptor source for this set is a man in his thirties or forties with Graves disease. Both conserved end residues are part of each CDR3.

cdr3_aa v_call
CASSPSSGRAVVDEQFF TRBV18
CASSPNRGSTYEQYF TRBV12-3/TRBV12-4
CAILASGAGELFF TRBV10-3
CASSPGSGRDNEQFF TRBV18
CASRTGNGYTF TRBV19
CAIRKDRGGYEQYF TRBV10-3
CASSRGPSFFTDTQYF TRBV19
CAWEPDRGREKLFF TRBV30
CASRPLLHSRALAEAFF TRBV6-2/TRBV6-3
CSARDLWGRSLNEQFF TRBV20-1
CASSKTQLGDTQYF TRBV12-3/TRBV12-4
CASSFSGGYYEQYF TRBV27
CASTSRGRETQYF TRBV10-1
CAISEQGLVNEQFF TRBV10-3
CASSQATGGGYGYTF TRBV14
CASRTSGRALDTQYF TRBV11-1
CASSQVSSVDEQFF TRBV3-1
CATSDSKGTTDTQYF TRBV24-1
CSAHLAVNTDTQYF TRBV20-1
CASQLAGADEQYF TRBV12-5
CASMASGRPNEQFF TRBV27
CASSLGGGSNEQYF TRBV7-9
CASSFEVVARELFF TRBV12-3/TRBV12-4
CASKEVWATEAFF TRBV6-1
CASTSNPGRKNTEAFF TRBV7-9
CSVGGLYSNQPQHF TRBV29-1
CATGRGEETQYF TRBV10-3
CASRFWDRGYGYTF TRBV27
CASSPPPGARIEQYF TRBV7-2
CASPGQGVRGYTF TRBV2
CASSESPGQARGYTF TRBV25-1
CASSLTRGRDGYTF TRBV27
CASSVDGTFYNEQFF TRBV9
CASKERLADTQYF TRBV6-1
CASSSQIGTSVTQYF TRBV3-1
CASRRLAAQGAQYF TRBV6-2/TRBV6-3
CSASDHYGQYF TRBV20-1
CASSPSGGLAGASGELFF TRBV18
CATGGARNSPLHF TRBV7-2
CASSLRPSSSSYNEQFF TRBV12-3/TRBV12-4
CSVGTANEQFF TRBV29-1
CASSPLDGRSYNEQFF TRBV27
CASRGGETGANVLTF TRBV19
CASRYTGASPEAFF TRBV11-2
CAWSVKSVYNSPLHF TRBV30
CASSLLYQPQHF TRBV28
CSERLPGNEQFF TRBV29-1
CASSSGYNTDTQYF TRBV19
CASSLAGRAGNEQFF TRBV12-3/TRBV12-4
CAASLGQETQYF TRBV28
CASSWGWGNTGELFF TRBV5-5
CASRSGLAGDTDTQYF TRBV6-1
CASAKSIGSNQPQHF TRBV27
CASTLLAGVGTGELFF TRBV4-1
CASRAGGAETQYF TRBV7-6